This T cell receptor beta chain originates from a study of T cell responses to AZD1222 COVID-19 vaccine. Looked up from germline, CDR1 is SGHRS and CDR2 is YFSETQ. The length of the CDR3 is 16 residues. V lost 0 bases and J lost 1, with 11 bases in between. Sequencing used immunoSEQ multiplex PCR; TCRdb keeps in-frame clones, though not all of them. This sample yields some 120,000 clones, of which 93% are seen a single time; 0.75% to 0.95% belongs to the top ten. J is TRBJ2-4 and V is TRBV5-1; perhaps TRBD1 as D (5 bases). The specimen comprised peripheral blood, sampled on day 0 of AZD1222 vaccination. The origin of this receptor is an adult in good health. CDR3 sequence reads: CASSLVAGWAKNIQYF. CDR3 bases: TGCGCCAGCAGCTTGGTAGCAGGGTGGGCCAAAAACATTCAGTACTTC.